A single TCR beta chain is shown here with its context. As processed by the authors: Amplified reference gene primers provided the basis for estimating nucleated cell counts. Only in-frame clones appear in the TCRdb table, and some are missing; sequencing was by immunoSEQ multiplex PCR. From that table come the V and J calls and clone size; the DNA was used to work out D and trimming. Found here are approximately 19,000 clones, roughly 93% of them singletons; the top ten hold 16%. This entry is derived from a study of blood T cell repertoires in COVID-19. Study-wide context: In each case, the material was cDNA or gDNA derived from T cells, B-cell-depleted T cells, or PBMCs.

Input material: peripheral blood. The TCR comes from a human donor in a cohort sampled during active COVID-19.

The CDR3 nucleotides are TGTGCCAGCAGTGCCCAAAGGTCGGGTCCGGCCCTCCACTTT. Encoded protein: CASSAQRSGPALHF. The chain combines TRBV2 with TRBJ1-6; unclear D gene. The V gene's germline CDR1 is SNHLY and CDR2 FYNNEI. The V end was cut by 4 bases, the J end by 14 bases, with 18 bases between. The CDR3 extends over 14 amino acids.